This TCR beta chain was found in a study of CD8 T cells in ankylosing spondylitis. The ends were cut back, 2 bases at V and 7 bases at J, with 18 bases in the middle. The CDR3 runs to 17 residues. CDR1 and CDR2 (germline): MGHDK, SYGVNS. Each CDR3 protein gets one entry after TCRdb re-called the 5' RACE reads with MiXCR. The repertoire holds about 300,000 distinct CDR3 sequences, with less than 25% as singletons. The chain is built from TRBV25-1 and TRBJ1-6; D is unresolved. The TCR comes from a female donor with ankylosing spondylitis or in good health (not recorded which). Material: blood, either unsorted or a sorted T cell fraction (not recorded which). The CDR3 coding sequence is TGTGCCAGCAGTGAAGATAGGCCAAGACTCAGGAATTCACCCCTCCACTTT. Residues: CASSEDRPRLRNSPLHF.